The T cell receptor beta chain under discussion was sequenced for a study of neurological immune-mediated disorders. The CDR3 runs 17 residues. V shed 4 bases and J 1 base; nucleotides not matched to a gene: 8. The V gene's germline CDR1 is MGHDK and CDR2 SYGVNS. General study points: Falling below healthy controls, multiple sclerosis showed the least TCR clonal expansion, while HTLV-1-associated myelopathy showed the most.

The cDNA was produced through 5'RACE with 10-nucleotide random UMIs. Each sequencing run yielded over 160 million TCR-beta sequences from 15-18 subjects. TCRdb re-called the 5' RACE reads with MiXCR, one entry per CDR3 protein. The data contain about 50,000 distinct CDR3 sequences, around a tenth of them singletons. This clonotype occurred many times. Its antigen is unknown. This chain connects TRBV25-1 to TRBJ2-2, with 8 positions matching TRBD1. The material sequenced was PBMCs. This TCR was sampled from a man between 65 and 80 years old with HTLV-1-associated myelopathy (HAM/TSP). For the CDR3, the DNA is TGTGCCAGCAGTGGAGGTGCCGGGACAGGGAACACCGGGGAGCTGTTTTTT. This translates into CASSGGAGTGNTGELFF.